One TCR beta chain is described in this entry. Its antigen is unknown. No much larger clone is present one base from it, and per-base qualities are unavailable. This entry is derived from a study of blood T cell repertoires in COVID-19 (TCRdb year 2020). Study-wide context: The collaborator samples originated in the United States, Italy and Spain and spanned the acute and convalescent phases of COVID-19. Samples were obtained from the ongoing ImmuneRACE study (first 160 participants) and from about 1,300 subjects provided by 6 global collaborators. A de-identified subject ID, COVID-19 status, age in years and sex were almost always included in the sample metadata. A freely available public database, intended as a resource for researchers studying the immune response to SARS-CoV-2, is where the repertoires were released. Where available, HLA class I and class II types were obtained from metadata supplied by the sample provider rather than from assay-based typing. The material from the prospective study consisted of cDNA or gDNA derived from T cells, B-cell-depleted T cells, or PBMCs. Subjects who had been exposed to COVID-19, were actively infected with it, or had recovered from it provided the deeply sampled blood TCRbeta repertoires that made up the dataset.

V and J are truncated by 1 base and 4 bases respectively, leaving an intervening sequence of 10 bases. Sequences SGHDN (CDR1) and FVKESK (CDR2) are obtained from the germline V gene. Taken from cysteine to phenylalanine, the CDR3 has 15 residues. Only CDR3 DNA remains: 45 bases, in frame from the first base. One collaborating source in Seattle enrolled patients while the patients were actively infected and followed the patients over time throughout the course of disease. Each collaborating institution followed its own protocols to collect whole blood in K2EDTA tubes. For TCRbeta analysis, collaborators shipped samples in one of three forms: frozen whole blood, isolated PBMCs, or DNA extracted from either of those sample types. TCRbeta CDR3 regions were amplified from genomic DNA using the immunoSEQ Assay, a bias-controlled multiplex PCR. Processing in the source paper ran as follows. The number of nucleated cells in each sample was estimated by amplification of reference gene primers within the assay. To quantify the absolute abundance of each unique TCRbeta CDR3 rearrangement, sequence reads were collapsed and filtered. For each sample, productive Simpson clonality was calculated as the square root of Simpson's diversity index across productive rearrangements. TCRdb took this table from immuneACCESS and kept in-frame rearrangements with V and J called. Such tables lack part of the clones; where checked against another copy, unresolved V genes explain under half of the gap, and the rest is unexplained. V, J and clone size were drawn from that table, and D and trimming were deduced from the DNA. Within this sample are 300,000 to 400,000 clones, with roughly 87% of them counted one time only. The top ten clonotypes cover roughly 8.9% of the sample.

The paper's findings and limits, for the study overall: The amount of clinical and demographic metadata varied by source and participant and was provided uncurated.

What was sequenced was peripheral blood. This sequence originates from a man aged 30 to 45 with COVID-19, enrolled during active disease. This receptor chain uses TRBV14 and TRBJ2-2; the D gene is perhaps TRBD1, from 5 matching bases. The CDR3 in this case is CASSQVPGLTGELFF. The DNA sequence follows: TGTGCCAGCAGCCAAGTACCAGGGCTCACCGGGGAGCTGTTTTTT.